The 21 T cell receptor beta chains in this list originate from one sample, sequenced in a study of cytomegalovirus exposure and HLA in healthy donors. In the PCR, 60 Vbeta and 13 Jbeta primers were used. Generated by immunoSEQ multiplex PCR, the TCRdb table keeps only in-frame clones and is missing some. The data hold roughly 140,000 clones, with around 75% observed a single time. The material sequenced was PBMCs. These receptors all stem from a man younger than 35 in good health and CMV-seronegative.

V and J are TRBV9 and TRBJ1-5, with D possibly TRBD1 on 5 matching bases. The CDR3 totals 15 residues. Germline V CDR1 and CDR2: SGDLS, YYNGEE. V lost 0 bases and J 9 bases, leaving 16 bases between the germline ends. CDR3 nucleotides: TGTGCCAGCAGCGTAGAGGCAGGAGCGGGGGGGCCCCAGCATTTT. It translates to CASSVEAGAGGPQHF.

The chain carries TRBV27 and TRBJ2-1, with 7 positions matching TRBD1. CDR3 size: 14 residues. With V trimmed by 5 bases and J by 7 bases, 8 bases remained unmatched. Per the germline V gene, CDR1 is MNHEY and CDR2 is SMNVEV (reference sequence). DNA for the CDR3: TGTGCCAGCAGTGGGGGACAGCGCCGGAATGAGCAGTTCTTC. Amino acid sequence: CASSGGQRRNEQFF.

The chain links TRBV27 to TRBJ2-4; 9 bases agree with TRBD1. V shed 5 bases and J 3 bases; nucleotides not matched to a gene: 14. This CDR3 has 18 residues. The V gene's germline CDR1 is MNHEY and CDR2 SMNVEV (reference sequence). DNA for the CDR3: TGTGCCAGCAGTCCCTCCCCCTACAGGGGGCTTGGCAAAAACATTCAGTACTTC. Its protein is CASSPSPYRGLGKNIQYF.

CDR3 sequence: CASSVDGRYTDTQYF. Here the CDR3 DNA reads TGTGCCAGCAGCGTAGACGGGAGGTACACAGATACGCAGTATTTT. The gene calls are TRBV9 and TRBJ2-3, with 7 bases matching TRBD2. Germline values: CDR1 SGDLS, CDR2 YYNGEE. The J segment lost 2 bases and the V segment lost 0 bases, leaving 3 bases of the junction unmatched. The CDR3 sequence is 15 residues long.

This clone was recorded a few times. The chain recombines TRBV6-6 with TRBJ2-1, with a tentative D call TRBD1 (5 bases). Germline V gene lookup returns CDR1 MNHNY and CDR2 SVGAGI (reference sequence). Trimming took off 0 bases at V and 5 bases at J, with 11 bases between the two ends. The CDR3 consists of 15 residues. CDR3 residues: CASSYSNKGNNEQFF. CDR3 bases: TGTGCCAGCAGTTACTCCAATAAGGGGAACAATGAGCAGTTCTTC.

This clone was recorded once. J is TRBJ2-7 and V is TRBV19; 10 nucleotides agree with TRBD1. This CDR3 region has 15 residues. CDR1 and CDR2 from the germline V gene are LNHDA and SQIVND (reference sequence). V dropped 6 bases and J dropped 3; count of bases not matched to a gene: 8. The CDR3, as DNA: TGTGCCAGTAGCGCCGGGACAGGGGTGTTCTACGAGCAGTACTTC. This encodes CASSAGTGVFYEQYF.

This clone was seen only once. This chain connects TRBV7-9 to TRBJ2-5; TRBD2 matches at 7 bases. The germline V gene encodes CDR1 SEHNR and CDR2 FQNEAQ (reference sequence). The CDR3 has 15 amino acids. The V and J ends lost 0 bases and 2 bases, in that order; junction bases with no gene match: 3. Written as DNA, the CDR3 is TGTGCCAGCAGCTTAGCGAGACTAGCTCAAGAGACCCAGTACTTC. This encodes CASSLARLAQETQYF.

The genes are TRBV11-2 and TRBJ2-5, with D tentatively TRBD2 (5 bases). The CDR3 has 12 residues. Trimming took 5 bases from V and 5 from J, leaving 9 bases between them. Germline assignment: CDR1 SGHAT and CDR2 FQNNGV. Here the CDR3 reads CASSAPGETQYF. DNA for the CDR3: TGTGCCAGCAGCGCCCCGGGGGAGACCCAGTACTTC.

The chain joins TRBV30 to TRBJ1-2; 8 nucleotides match TRBD1. Germline V CDR1 and CDR2: GTSNPN, SVGIG (reference sequence). The CDR3 has 13 residues. The V segment lost 5 bases and the J segment 7 bases; nucleotides outside the gene matches: 9. The CDR3 coding sequence is TGTGCCTGGGTGGGGACAGGCAGGGGTGGCTACACCTTC. It translates to CAWVGTGRGGYTF.

Details on this clone: Other DNA sequences of this sample code for an identical CDR3. The chain couples TRBV7-2 to TRBJ2-7; 11 bases fit TRBD2. Germline CDR1 and CDR2: SGHTA and FQGNSA. The CDR3 runs 15 residues. V dropped 0 bases and J dropped 3; count of bases not matched to a gene: 1. The CDR3 DNA reads TGTGCCAGCAGCTTAGCCGGGACTAGCGGCTACGAGCAGTACTTC. This translates into CASSLAGTSGYEQYF.

The chain is built from TRBV29-1 and TRBJ2-3, with 13 positions matching TRBD2. CDR1 is SQVTM, CDR2 ANQGSEA, per germline. Trimming at V came to 4 bases and at J to 4 bases, leaving 8 bases not matched to a gene. The CDR3 length is 16 residues. In nucleotides, the CDR3 is TGCAGCGTTGCGGGGACTAGCGGGGAGAGGGCAGATACGCAGTATTTT. Translation gives CSVAGTSGERADTQYF.

The rearrangement links TRBV4-1 to TRBJ2-7; 9 bases are a match to TRBD2. The CDR3 extends over 13 amino acids. V shed 5 bases, J shed 1 base, and the junction held 0 bases outside the gene matches. CDR1 is MGHRA and CDR2 is YSYEKL in the germline V gene. The DNA for the CDR3 is TGCGCCAGCAGCACTAGCGGGTCCTACGAGCAGTACTTC. Translating it yields CASSTSGSYEQYF.

The gene calls are TRBV5-4 and TRBJ2-7, with 11 bases that match TRBD2. V lost 5 bases to trimming and J lost 4 bases; unmatched junction nucleotides: 17. This CDR3 region has 18 residues. Germline lookup yields CDR1 SGHNT and CDR2 YYREEE (reference sequence). Here the CDR3 DNA reads TGTGCCAGCAGGTCCGCGGCGGGGTCCGGGACTAGCGGTTACGAGCAGTACTTC. It codes for CASRSAAGSGTSGYEQYF.

This clone came up a few times. This sequence joins TRBV29-1 and TRBJ2-3, with 7 bases lining up with TRBD2. From germline, CDR1 is SQVTM and CDR2 ANQGSEA. The CDR3 is 14 amino acids. The J segment lost 4 bases and the V segment lost 0 bases, leaving 4 bases of the junction unmatched. CDR3 in DNA: TGCAGCGTTGAAGAGGGTCGGGGGGCAGATACGCAGTATTTT. Its translation is CSVEEGRGADTQYF.

The V gene is TRBV27, the J gene TRBJ2-1, with 8 bases that match TRBD2. CDR1 and CDR2 (germline): MNHEY, SMNVEV (reference sequence). V dropped 11 bases and J dropped 3; count of bases not matched to a gene: 9. This CDR3 is built from 14 residues. CDR3 sequence reads: CAASGGTFYNEQFF. Here the CDR3 DNA reads TGTGCCGCCTCGGGGGGGACGTTCTACAATGAGCAGTTCTTC.

V is TRBV20-1 and J is TRBJ2-7; D uncertain. The germline V gene encodes CDR1 DFQATT and CDR2 SNEGSKA (reference sequence). The germline V and J ends were trimmed by 6 bases and 4 bases, with 10 bases remaining between them. CDR3 size: 11 residues. CDR3 amino acids: CSARSVYEQYF. The CDR3 coding sequence is TGCAGTGCCAGAAGCGTTTACGAGCAGTACTTC.

The chain joins TRBV28 to TRBJ2-1; 7 bases match TRBD2. CDR3 size: 16 residues. Germline V gene data show CDR1 as MDHEN and CDR2 as SYDVKM. V trimming: 7 bases; J trimming: 2 bases; junction bases outside the gene matches: 11. The CDR3 is CASTILLAVPYNEQFF. The CDR3 nucleotides read TGTGCCAGCACCATCCTCCTAGCGGTCCCCTACAATGAGCAGTTCTTC.

Notes on this clone: The sample holds other DNA sequences that translate to the same CDR3. The rearrangement joins TRBV18 to TRBJ2-7; D might be TRBD2 (6 bases). The V and J ends lost 2 bases and 2 bases respectively, with 7 bases between them. The germline gives CDR1 KGHSH, CDR2 LQKENI. This CDR3 has 13 residues. The CDR3, as DNA: TGTGCCAGCTCACCAGGGGGGACCTACGAGCAGTACTTC. This encodes CASSPGGTYEQYF. The entire variable domain, with the rest obtained from reference TRBV18 and TRBJ2-7, is as follows: NAGVMQNPRHLVRRRGQEARLRCSPMKGHSHVYWYRQLPEEGLKFMVYLQKENIIDESGMPKERFSAEFPKEGPSILRIQQVVRGDSAAYFCASSPGGTYEQYFGPGTRLTVT.

Notes on this clone: The sample has other DNA sequences that encode this CDR3 too. The rearrangement joins TRBV18 to TRBJ2-1; D uncertain. The CDR3 totals 15 residues. The V gene's germline CDR1 is KGHSH and CDR2 LQKENI. Deletions cut 6 bases from V and 0 bases from J, with 12 bases between. The DNA for the CDR3 is TGTGCCAGCTCGCCCCGATCGAGCTCCTACAATGAGCAGTTCTTC. Amino acids: CASSPRSSSYNEQFF.

The chain employs TRBV19 and TRBJ2-6; D gene unclear. The CDR3 totals 16 residues. Germline assignment: CDR1 LNHDA and CDR2 SQIVND (reference sequence). Trimming removed 6 bases at V and 2 bases at J, with 14 bases between. CDR3 DNA: TGTGCCAGTAGCAAACCAGAGGCCCCTGGGGCCAACGTCCTGACTTTC. Encoded protein: CASSKPEAPGANVLTF.

The rearrangement uses TRBV5-1 and TRBJ2-3; 8 nucleotides line up with TRBD2. CDR1 SGHRS and CDR2 YFSETQ come from the germline V gene. V lost 0 bases to trimming and J lost 5 bases; unmatched junction nucleotides: 17. The length of the CDR3 is 19 residues. The CDR3 nucleotides are TGCGCCAGCAGCTTGGCCGGGGGTCTGCCGGGAGGGATCGGAGATACGCAGTATTTT. Residues: CASSLAGGLPGGIGDTQYF.